This TCR beta chain was sequenced for a study of massively parallel sequencing of T cell beta chains (dated 2009 in TCRdb). Some background on the complete study: The study profiled human TCR beta CDR3 diversity in peripheral blood using 5'-RACE, Illumina short-read sequencing and a dedicated short-read assembly strategy.

Broader findings and caveats from the paper: TRBV usage was found to range from less than 0.013% for TRBV17 to 24.6% for TRBV20-1, and TRBJ usage was found to range from about 1.5% for TRBJ2-6 to less than 20% for TRBJ2-1. Preferential PCR amplification of some TRBV and TRBJ sequences may have skewed the reported gene usage frequencies. Among approximately 34,000 distinct clonotypes, single-copy clonotypes made up around three fifths of clonotypes but only 15% to 20% of assemblies. The length of CDR3 beta varied from 21 to 81 nucleotides, with the peak at 45 nucleotides. Most clonotypes (21,973 of 33,664) were supported by a single sequence read, which could in principle inflate apparent diversity. Because the RNA was pooled from many donors, the results reflect population-average clonotype abundance rather than any individual repertoire. Only about 23,000 (roughly 67%) of the clonotypes could be assigned a unique TRBV gene. When the data were subsampled, the number of clonotypes climbed linearly as read number increased, indicating that sequencing depth was far from saturation.

The V and J ends are trimmed by 7 bases and 3 bases, leaving 9 bases between them. The germline V gene (reference sequence) yields LNHDA for CDR1 and SQIVND for CDR2. Inclusive of the bounding cysteine and phenylalanine, the CDR3 is 12 residues long. Just CDR3 DNA is preserved here, 36 bases in frame from base 1. Comments on this clonotype: No cognate antigen has been identified for it. No qualities accompany the bases; no much larger clone lies one base away.

The sequencer was an Illumina Genome Analyzer II. Two rounds of nested PCR with TRBC1/TRBC2-specific primers produced a RACE product of about 520 bp, and the RACE product was then gel-purified. First-strand cDNA was synthesized with a TRBC-specific primer plus a template-switching oligonucleotide, by which a 5' anchor for RACE was provided. Because the RACE amplicon was too long for direct short-read sequencing, the RACE amplicon was concatemerized by ligation and sheared by sonication. PAGE was used to isolate a size fraction of 100 to 300 bp, and that fraction then underwent shotgun sequencing on the Illumina platform. Sequencing on an Illumina GAII produced 18.8 million 36-nt reads and 21.7 million 50-nt single-end reads in separate runs. The authors processed their data as follows. iSSAKE, run with parameters -m 15, -o 2 and -r 0.7, was used to assemble the pooled around 41,000,000 reads. De novo CDR3 beta assemblies were seeded by reads aligning to the ends of Ensembl TRBV gene predictions that carried unmatched junctional bases. Clonotype abundance was estimated from the count of matching assembled contigs rather than from raw read depth. Of the assembled clonotypes, approximately 2,100 (roughly 5.9%) were found to have in-frame stop codons and were removed, so that around 35,000 productive clonotypes were retained. Sanger sequencing of cloned RACE products gave 250 to 300 unique TCR sequences, and more than 65% of them were also found in the Illumina assembly. TCRdb reprocessed the public reads (quality trimming at Q25 with fastp, clone calling with MiXCR) and kept in-frame beta chains. Records with the same CDR3 protein are collapsed into one entry carrying the most frequent genes and DNA. It is TCRdb's table, rather than the study itself, that gives the V and J calls and clone size. The sample contains approximately 4,000 distinct CDR3 sequences, 38% of them found a single time. The ten largest make up approximately 2.7% of the sample.

Everyone in the donor pool was aged about 18 to 45 years, and the pool included roughly 400 males and about 150 females. Peripheral leukocyte polyA+ RNA was isolated from about 180 liters of pooled peripheral blood. For starting material, the researchers used a commercial mRNA preparation made from normal human peripheral blood leukocytes pooled across 500 to 550 individuals. The receptor comes from a pool of human donors in good health; the sample was commercial RNA pooled from many donors. Sequences were obtained from commercial RNA from peripheral blood pooled from many donors. This sequence uses TRBV19 and TRBJ1-1; no D gene call is confident. The CDR3 loop reads CASNDGYTEAFF. The DNA is TGTGCCAGTAATGACGGGTACACTGAAGCTTTCTTT.